The source of this TCR beta chain is a study of blood T cells in healthy people across ages. Using a J-beta primer mix together with a sample-barcoded 5' primer, a second PCR was run for roughly 6 to 11 cycles. TCRdb re-called the 5' RACE reads with MiXCR, one entry per CDR3 protein. The table has over 950,000 distinct CDR3 sequences, about 51% seen once. This CDR3 comprises 18 residues. Germline values: CDR1 SGHTA, CDR2 FQGNSA. The germline V and J ends were trimmed by 2 bases and 4 bases, with 22 bases remaining between them. The chain links TRBV7-2 to TRBJ2-3, with D perhaps matching TRBD1 or TRBD2 (7 bases each). The sequence came from a woman aged 60-70 years in good health. Material for sequencing was blood. CDR3 amino acids: CASSLLVRGGVSADTQYF. CDR3 DNA: TGTGCCAGCAGCTTACTTGTCAGGGGGGGGGTTAGCGCAGATACGCAGTATTTT.